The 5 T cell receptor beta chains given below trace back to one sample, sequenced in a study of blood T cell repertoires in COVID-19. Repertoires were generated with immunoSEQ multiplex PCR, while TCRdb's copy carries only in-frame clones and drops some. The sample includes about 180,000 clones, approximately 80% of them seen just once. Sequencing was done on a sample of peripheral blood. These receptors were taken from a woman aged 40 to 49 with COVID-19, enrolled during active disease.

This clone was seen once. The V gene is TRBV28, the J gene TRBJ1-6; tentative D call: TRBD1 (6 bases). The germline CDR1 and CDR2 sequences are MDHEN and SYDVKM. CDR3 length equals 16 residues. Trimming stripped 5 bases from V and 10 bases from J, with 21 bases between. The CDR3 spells CASSPPDRLRWSPLHF. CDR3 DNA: TGTGCCAGCAGTCCCCCCGACAGGCTAAGGTGGTCACCCCTCCACTTT.

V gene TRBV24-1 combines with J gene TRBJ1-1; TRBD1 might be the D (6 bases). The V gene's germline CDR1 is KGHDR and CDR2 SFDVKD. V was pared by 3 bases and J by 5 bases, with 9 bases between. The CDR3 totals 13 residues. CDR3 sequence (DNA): TGTGCCACCAGTGATGCCGGGACAACTGAAGCTTTCTTT. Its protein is CATSDAGTTEAFF.

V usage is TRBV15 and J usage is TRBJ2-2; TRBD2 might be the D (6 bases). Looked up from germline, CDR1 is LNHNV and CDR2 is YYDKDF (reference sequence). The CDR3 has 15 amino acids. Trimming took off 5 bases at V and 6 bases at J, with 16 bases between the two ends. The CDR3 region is CATSDLELASGELFF. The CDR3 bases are TGTGCCACCAGCGATTTAGAACTAGCTTCCGGGGAGCTGTTTTTT.

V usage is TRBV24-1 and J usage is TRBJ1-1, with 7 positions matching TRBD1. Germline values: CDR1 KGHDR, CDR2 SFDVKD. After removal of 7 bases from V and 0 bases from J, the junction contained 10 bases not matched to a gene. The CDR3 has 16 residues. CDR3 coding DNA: TGTGCCACCAGCCTGACAGGGCCATCTATGAACACTGAAGCTTTCTTT. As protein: CATSLTGPSMNTEAFF.

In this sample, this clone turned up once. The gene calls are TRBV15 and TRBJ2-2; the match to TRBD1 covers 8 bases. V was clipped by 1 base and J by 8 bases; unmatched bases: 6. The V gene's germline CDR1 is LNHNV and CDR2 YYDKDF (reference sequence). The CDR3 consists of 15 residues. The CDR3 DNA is TGTGCCACCAGCAGAGTCGCGACAGGGGTGGGGGAGCTGTTTTTT. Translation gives CATSRVATGVGELFF. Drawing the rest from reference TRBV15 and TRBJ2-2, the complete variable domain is DAMVIQNPRYQVTQFGKPVTLSCSQTLNHNVMYWYQQKSSQAPKLLFHYYDKDFNNEADTPDNFQSRRPNTSFCFLDIRSPGLGDTAMYLCATSRVATGVGELFFGEGSRLTVL.